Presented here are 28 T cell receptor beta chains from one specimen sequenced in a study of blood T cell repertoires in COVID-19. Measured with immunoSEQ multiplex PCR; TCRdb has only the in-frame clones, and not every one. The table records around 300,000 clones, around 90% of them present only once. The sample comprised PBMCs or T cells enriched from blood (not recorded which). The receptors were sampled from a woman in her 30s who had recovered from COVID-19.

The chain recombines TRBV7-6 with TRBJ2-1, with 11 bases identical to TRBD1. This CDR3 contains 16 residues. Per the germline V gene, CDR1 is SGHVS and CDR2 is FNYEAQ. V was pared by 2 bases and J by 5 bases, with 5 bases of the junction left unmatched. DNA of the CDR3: TGTGCCAGCAGCTTATTTGGGACAGGGGGAAACAATGAGCAGTTCTTC. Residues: CASSLFGTGGNNEQFF. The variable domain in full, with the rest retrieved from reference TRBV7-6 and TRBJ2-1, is GAGVSQSPRYKVTKRGQDVALRCDPISGHVSLYWYRQALGQGPEFLTYFNYEAQQDKSGLPNDRFSAERPEGSISTLTIQRTEQRDSAMYRCASSLFGTGGNNEQFFGPGTRLTVL.

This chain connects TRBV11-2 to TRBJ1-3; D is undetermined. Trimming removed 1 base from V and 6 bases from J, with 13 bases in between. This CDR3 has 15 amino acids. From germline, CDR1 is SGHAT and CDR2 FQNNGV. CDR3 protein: CASSLVEPSENTIYF. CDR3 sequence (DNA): TGTGCCAGCAGCTTAGTCGAGCCCTCCGAAAACACCATATATTTT. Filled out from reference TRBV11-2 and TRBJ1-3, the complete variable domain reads EAGVAQSPRYKIIEKRQSVAFWCNPISGHATLYWYQQILGQGPKLLIQFQNNGVVDDSQLPKDRFSAERLKGVDSTLKIQPAKLEDSAVYLCASSLVEPSENTIYFGEGSWLTVV.

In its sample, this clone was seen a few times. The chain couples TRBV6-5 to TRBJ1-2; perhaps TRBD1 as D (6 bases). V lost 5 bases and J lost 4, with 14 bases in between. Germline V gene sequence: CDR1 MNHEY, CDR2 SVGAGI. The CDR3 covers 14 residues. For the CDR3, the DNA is TGTGCCAGCAGTAACCTCGGGACACTCTATGGCTACACCTTC. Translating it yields CASSNLGTLYGYTF.

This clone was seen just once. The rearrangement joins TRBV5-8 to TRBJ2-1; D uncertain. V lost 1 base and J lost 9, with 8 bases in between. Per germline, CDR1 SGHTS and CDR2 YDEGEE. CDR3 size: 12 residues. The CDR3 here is CASSLHGVEQFF. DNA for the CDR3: TGTGCCAGCAGCTTGCACGGAGTTGAGCAGTTCTTC.

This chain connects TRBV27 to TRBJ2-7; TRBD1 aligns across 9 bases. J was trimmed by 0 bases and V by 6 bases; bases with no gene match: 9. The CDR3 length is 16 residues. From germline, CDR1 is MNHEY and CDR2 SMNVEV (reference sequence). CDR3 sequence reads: CASRSGTGLTSYEQYF. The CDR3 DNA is TGTGCCAGCAGATCCGGGACAGGGTTGACCTCCTACGAGCAGTACTTC.

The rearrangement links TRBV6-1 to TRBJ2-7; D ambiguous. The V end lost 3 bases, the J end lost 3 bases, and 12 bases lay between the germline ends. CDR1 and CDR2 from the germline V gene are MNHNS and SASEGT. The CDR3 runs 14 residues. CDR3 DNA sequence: TGTGCCAGCAGTGAGGCACCCTTCCTCTACGAGCAGTACTTC. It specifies CASSEAPFLYEQYF.

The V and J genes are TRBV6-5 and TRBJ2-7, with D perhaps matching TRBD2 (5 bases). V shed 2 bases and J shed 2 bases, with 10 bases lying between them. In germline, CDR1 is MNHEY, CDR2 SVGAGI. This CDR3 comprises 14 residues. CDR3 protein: CASSYSGETYEQYF. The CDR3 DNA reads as TGTGCCAGCAGTTACAGCGGCGAAACCTACGAGCAGTACTTC.

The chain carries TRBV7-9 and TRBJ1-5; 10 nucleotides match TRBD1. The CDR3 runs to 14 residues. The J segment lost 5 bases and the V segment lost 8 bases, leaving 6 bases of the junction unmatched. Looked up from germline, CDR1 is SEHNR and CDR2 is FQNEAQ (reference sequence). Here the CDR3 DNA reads TGTGCCAGCGGACCGGGGACAGGGGATCAGCCCCAGCATTTT. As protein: CASGPGTGDQPQHF.

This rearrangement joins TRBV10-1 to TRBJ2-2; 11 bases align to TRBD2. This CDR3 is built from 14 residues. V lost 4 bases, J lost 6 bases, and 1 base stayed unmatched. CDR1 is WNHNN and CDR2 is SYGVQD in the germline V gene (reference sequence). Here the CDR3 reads CASSVLAGAGELFF. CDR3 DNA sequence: TGCGCCAGCAGTGTACTAGCGGGAGCCGGGGAGCTGTTTTTT.

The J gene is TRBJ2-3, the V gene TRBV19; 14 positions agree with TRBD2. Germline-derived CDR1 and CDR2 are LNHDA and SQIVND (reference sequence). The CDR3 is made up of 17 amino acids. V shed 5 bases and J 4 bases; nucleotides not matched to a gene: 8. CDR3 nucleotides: TGTGCCAGTAGTTCCCGACTAGCGGGAGGGCCGGCAGATACGCAGTATTTT. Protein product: CASSSRLAGGPADTQYF.

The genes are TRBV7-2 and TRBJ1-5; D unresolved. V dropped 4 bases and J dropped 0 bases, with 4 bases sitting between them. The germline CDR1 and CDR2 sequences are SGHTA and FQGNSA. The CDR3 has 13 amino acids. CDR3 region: CASSYNSNQPQHF. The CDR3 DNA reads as TGTGCCAGCAGCTACAATAGCAATCAGCCCCAGCATTTT. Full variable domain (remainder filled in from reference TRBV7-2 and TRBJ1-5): GAGVSQSPSNKVTEKGKDVELRCDPISGHTALYWYRQSLGQGLEFLIYFQGNSAPDKSGLPSDRFSAERTGGSVSTLTIQRTQQEDSAVYLCASSYNSNQPQHFGDGTRLSIL.

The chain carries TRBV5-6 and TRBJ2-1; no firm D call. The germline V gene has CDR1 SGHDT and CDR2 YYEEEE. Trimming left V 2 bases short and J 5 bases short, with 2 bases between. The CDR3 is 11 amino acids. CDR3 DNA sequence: TGTGCCAGCAGCTTCGACAATGAGCAGTTCTTC. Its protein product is CASSFDNEQFF.

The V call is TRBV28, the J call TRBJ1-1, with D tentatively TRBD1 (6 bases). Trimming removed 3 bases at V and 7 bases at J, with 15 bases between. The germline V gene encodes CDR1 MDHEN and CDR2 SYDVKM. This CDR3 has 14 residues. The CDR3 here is CASSFFGRGNEAFF. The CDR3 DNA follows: TGTGCCAGCAGTTTTTTCGGCAGGGGCAATGAAGCTTTCTTT.

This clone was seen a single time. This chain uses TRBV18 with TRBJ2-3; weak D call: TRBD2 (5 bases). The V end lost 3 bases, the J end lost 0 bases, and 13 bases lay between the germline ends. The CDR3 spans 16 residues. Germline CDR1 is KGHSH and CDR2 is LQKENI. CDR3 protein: CASSPKDLPSTDTQYF. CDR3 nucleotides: TGTGCCAGCTCACCCAAGGACTTACCTAGCACAGATACGCAGTATTTT.

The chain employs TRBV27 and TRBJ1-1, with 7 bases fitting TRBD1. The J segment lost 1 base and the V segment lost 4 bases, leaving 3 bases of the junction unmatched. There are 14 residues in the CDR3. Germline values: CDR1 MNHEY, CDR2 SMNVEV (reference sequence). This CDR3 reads CASSSTGRNTEAFF. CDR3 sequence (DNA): TGTGCCAGCAGTTCGACAGGGAGGAACACTGAAGCTTTCTTT.

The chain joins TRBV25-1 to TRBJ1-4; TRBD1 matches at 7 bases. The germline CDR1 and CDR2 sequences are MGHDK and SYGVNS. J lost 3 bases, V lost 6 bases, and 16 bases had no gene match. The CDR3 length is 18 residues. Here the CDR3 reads CASSFRDSPFRANEKLFF. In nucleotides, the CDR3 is TGTGCCAGCAGCTTCCGGGACAGCCCTTTCAGGGCTAATGAAAAACTGTTTTTT.

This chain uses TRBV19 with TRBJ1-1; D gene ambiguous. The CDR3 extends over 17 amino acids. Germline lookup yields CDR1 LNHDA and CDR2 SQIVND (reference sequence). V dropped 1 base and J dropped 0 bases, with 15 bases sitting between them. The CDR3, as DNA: TGTGCCAGTAGTATAGGATTGGGTGACTACCTGAACACTGAAGCTTTCTTT. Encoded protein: CASSIGLGDYLNTEAFF. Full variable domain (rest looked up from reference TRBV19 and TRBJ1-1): DGGITQSPKYLFRKEGQNVTLSCEQNLNHDAMYWYRQDPGQGLRLIYYSQIVNDFQKGDIAEGYSVSREKKESFPLTVTSAQKNPTAFYLCASSIGLGDYLNTEAFFGQGTRLTVV.

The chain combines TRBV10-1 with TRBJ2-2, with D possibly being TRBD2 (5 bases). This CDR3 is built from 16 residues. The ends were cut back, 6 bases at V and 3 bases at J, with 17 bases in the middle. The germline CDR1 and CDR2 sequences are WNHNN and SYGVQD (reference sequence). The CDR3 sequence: CASSGMGVGHTGELFF. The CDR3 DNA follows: TGCGCCAGCAGCGGTATGGGAGTTGGCCACACCGGGGAGCTGTTTTTT.

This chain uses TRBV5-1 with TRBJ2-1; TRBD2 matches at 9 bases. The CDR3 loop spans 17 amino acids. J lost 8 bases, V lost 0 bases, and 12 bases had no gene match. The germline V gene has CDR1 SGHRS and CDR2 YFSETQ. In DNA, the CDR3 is TGCGCCAGCAGCTTGGGGGCCATAGCGGGAGTACTGGATGAGCAGTTCTTC. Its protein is CASSLGAIAGVLDEQFF.

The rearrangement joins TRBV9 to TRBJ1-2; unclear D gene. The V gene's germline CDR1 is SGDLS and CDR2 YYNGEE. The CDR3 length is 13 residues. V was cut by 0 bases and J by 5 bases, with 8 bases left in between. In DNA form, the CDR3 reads TGTGCCAGCAGCGTAGGGGCTGATTATGGCTACACCTTC. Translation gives CASSVGADYGYTF.

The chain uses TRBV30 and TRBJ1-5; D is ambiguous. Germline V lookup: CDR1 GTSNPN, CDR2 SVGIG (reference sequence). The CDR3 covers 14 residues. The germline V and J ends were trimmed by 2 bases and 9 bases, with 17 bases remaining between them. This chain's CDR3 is CAWSMSQAARPQHF. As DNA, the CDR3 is TGTGCCTGGAGTATGTCCCAGGCCGCAAGGCCCCAGCATTTT.

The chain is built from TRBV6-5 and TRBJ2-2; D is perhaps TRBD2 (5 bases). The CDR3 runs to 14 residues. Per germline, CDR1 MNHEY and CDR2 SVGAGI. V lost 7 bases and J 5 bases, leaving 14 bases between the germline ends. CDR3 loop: CASTGLTGTGELFF. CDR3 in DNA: TGTGCCAGCACCGGACTGACGGGTACCGGGGAGCTGTTTTTT.

The CDR3: CASSYPSGRAHTYNEQFF. The CDR3 DNA is TGTGCCAGCAGCTATCCGAGCGGGAGGGCCCACACATACAATGAGCAGTTCTTC. This rearrangement joins TRBV7-2 to TRBJ2-1; 10 positions match TRBD2. The CDR3 covers 18 residues. Per the germline V gene, CDR1 is SGHTA and CDR2 is FQGNSA. Unmatched junction bases numbered 13, after V lost 4 bases and J lost 4 bases. The whole variable domain, remainder taken from reference TRBV7-2 and TRBJ2-1, is GAGVSQSPSNKVTEKGKDVELRCDPISGHTALYWYRQSLGQGLEFLIYFQGNSAPDKSGLPSDRFSAERTGGSVSTLTIQRTQQEDSAVYLCASSYPSGRAHTYNEQFFGPGTRLTVL.

The CDR3 loop is CASSLLAGGPYEQYF. Here the CDR3 DNA reads TGTGCCAGCAGCCTCCTAGCGGGAGGGCCCTACGAGCAGTACTTC. J is TRBJ2-7 and V is TRBV9, with 12 bases fitting TRBD2. This CDR3 spans 15 amino acids. Germline V gives CDR1 SGDLS, CDR2 YYNGEE. V trimming: 4 bases; J trimming: 2 bases; junction bases outside the gene matches: 4.

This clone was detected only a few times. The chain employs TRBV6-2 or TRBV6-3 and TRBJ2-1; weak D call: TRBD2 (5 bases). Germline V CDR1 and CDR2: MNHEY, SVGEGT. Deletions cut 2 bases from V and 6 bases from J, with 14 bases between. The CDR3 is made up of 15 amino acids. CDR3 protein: CASSYRAEPGNEQFF. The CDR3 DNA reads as TGTGCCAGCAGTTACCGAGCGGAGCCGGGCAATGAGCAGTTCTTC.

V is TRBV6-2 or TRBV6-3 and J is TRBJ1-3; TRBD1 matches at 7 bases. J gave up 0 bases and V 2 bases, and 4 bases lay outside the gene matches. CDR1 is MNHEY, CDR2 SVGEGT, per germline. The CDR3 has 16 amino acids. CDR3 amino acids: CASSYKGATSGNTIYF. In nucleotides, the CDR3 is TGTGCCAGCAGTTACAAGGGGGCGACCTCTGGAAACACCATATATTTT.

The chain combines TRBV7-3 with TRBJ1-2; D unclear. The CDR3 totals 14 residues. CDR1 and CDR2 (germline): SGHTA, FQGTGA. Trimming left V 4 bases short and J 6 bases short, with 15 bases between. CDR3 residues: CASSSRKDMDGYTF. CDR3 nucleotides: TGTGCCAGCAGCTCCAGAAAAGACATGGATGGCTACACCTTC.

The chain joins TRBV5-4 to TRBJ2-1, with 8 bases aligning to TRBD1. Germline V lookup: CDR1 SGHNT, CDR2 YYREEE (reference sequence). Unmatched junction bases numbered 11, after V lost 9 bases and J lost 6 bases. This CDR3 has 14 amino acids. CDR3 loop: CATSRTGRTNEQFF. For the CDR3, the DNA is TGTGCCACCTCTCGGACAGGGAGAACCAATGAGCAGTTCTTC.